The rows below give T cell receptor beta chains drawn from one sample of a study of cytomegalovirus exposure and HLA in healthy donors. Sequencing was performed with immunoSEQ multiplex PCR; in TCRdb, only in-frame clones are kept and a portion is missing. This table has approximately 110,000 clones, 60% to 80% appearing once. Sequencing was carried out using PBMCs. The receptors here all came from a man between 18 and 29 years old in good health and CMV-seropositive. CDR3s include the opening cysteine and the closing phenylalanine or tryptophan.

CDR3aa: CASSGQSNQPQHF
v_gene: TRBV2
j_gene: TRBJ1-5

CDR3aa: CAWSSLSEAGELFF
v_gene: TRBV30
j_gene: TRBJ2-2

CDR3aa: CASSYSQGSTIYF
v_gene: TRBV6-5
j_gene: TRBJ1-3

CDR3aa: CASGGEGWYGGTQYF
v_gene: TRBV2
j_gene: TRBJ2-5

CDR3aa: CASSLASVNTEAFF
v_gene: TRBV5-4
j_gene: TRBJ1-1

CDR3aa: CASSQLAGGFETQYF
v_gene: TRBV7-3
j_gene: TRBJ2-5

CDR3aa: CATLGTDTDTQYF
v_gene: TRBV2
j_gene: TRBJ2-3

CDR3aa: CSVALGGVEAFF
v_gene: TRBV29-1
j_gene: TRBJ1-1

CDR3aa: CASSKGHYAEQYF
v_gene: TRBV7-9
j_gene: TRBJ2-7

CDR3aa: CASSFILLAGGNEQFF
v_gene: TRBV11-2
j_gene: TRBJ2-1

CDR3aa: CASSLGGPGNAEAFF
v_gene: TRBV27
j_gene: TRBJ1-1

CDR3aa: CASSSKTGDQETQYF
v_gene: TRBV7-9
j_gene: TRBJ2-5

CDR3aa: CSSSSRDSLNEKLFF
v_gene: TRBV7-9
j_gene: TRBJ1-4

CDR3aa: CASSYLAKLAQETQYF
v_gene: TRBV28
j_gene: TRBJ2-5

CDR3aa: CASSQAAGGARFSGANVLTF
v_gene: TRBV4-2
j_gene: TRBJ2-6

CDR3aa: CASSTDRGSYNEQFF
v_gene: TRBV6-5
j_gene: TRBJ2-1